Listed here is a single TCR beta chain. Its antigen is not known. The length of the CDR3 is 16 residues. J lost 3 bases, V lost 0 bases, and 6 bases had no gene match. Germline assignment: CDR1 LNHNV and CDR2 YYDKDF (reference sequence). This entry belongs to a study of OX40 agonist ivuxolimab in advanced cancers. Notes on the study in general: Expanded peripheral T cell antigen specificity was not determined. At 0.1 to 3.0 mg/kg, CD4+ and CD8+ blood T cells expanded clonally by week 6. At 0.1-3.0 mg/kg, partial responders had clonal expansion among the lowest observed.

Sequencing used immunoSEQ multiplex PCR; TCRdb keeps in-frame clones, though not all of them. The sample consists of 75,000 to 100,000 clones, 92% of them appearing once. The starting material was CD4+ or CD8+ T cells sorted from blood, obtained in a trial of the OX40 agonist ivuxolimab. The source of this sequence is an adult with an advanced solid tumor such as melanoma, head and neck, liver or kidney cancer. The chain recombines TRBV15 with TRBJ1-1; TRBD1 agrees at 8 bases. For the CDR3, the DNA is TGTGCCACCAGCAGAGATCGGATGACAGGGGACACTGAAGCTTTCTTT. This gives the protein CATSRDRMTGDTEAFF.